The entry below gives a single T cell receptor beta chain sequence along with its context. These data are taken from a study of tumor-infiltrating lymphocytes in oesophageal squamous cell carcinoma. The germline V gene has CDR1 SGHTA and CDR2 FQGNSA. The CDR3 spans 15 residues. TCRdb re-analysed the PCR reads in MiXCR, keeping a single row per CDR3 protein. The sample has about 13,000 distinct CDR3 sequences; 45% to 55% are singletons. The source of this sequence is a male donor with esophageal squamous cell carcinoma. The rearrangement joins TRBV7-2 to TRBJ2-7; 10 bases align to TRBD2. The J call is doubtful: the DNA matches TRBJ2-5 better. Sequencing used blood. The CDR3 protein is CASSLWLAGEETQYF. Written as DNA, the CDR3 is TGTGCCAGCAGCTTGTGGCTAGCGGGAGAAGAGACCCAGTACTTC.